This T cell receptor (beta chain) came from a study of T cell responses to AZD1222 COVID-19 vaccine (dated by TCRdb to about 2021). General notes on the study: TCR sequencing covered approximately 230 trial participants: roughly 200 given two doses of AZD1222 and approximately 25 given two doses of MenACWY control vaccine. Trial participants were enrolled into age subgroups of 18-55, 56-69 and 70-plus years, which contained around 150, 28 and 57 TCR-sequenced participants, respectively. Study-wide findings and limitations: The 56-69-year group was small, and its depth increase did not reach significance, likely because of low power. Because no day 14 peak-response samples were available, repertoires were characterized only after the peak T cell response. After two AZD1222 doses, both the breadth and the depth of spike-specific TCRs were significantly higher than at day 0 and than in MenACWY recipients. Participants were mostly white British and included more females than males, and it was suggested by the authors that clonal diversity may have been underestimated. Reportedly, almost half of the unique spike-specific TCRs recognized epitopes lying outside the regions that are mutated in the B.1.351 and B.1.1.7 variants. The whole spike protein was spanned by vaccine-associated CD4 TCRs, and dominant responses were seen in regions 160-218 and 743-854. Conclusions about previously exposed vaccinees are limited, since just five or six AZD1222 recipients were seropositive for SARS-CoV-2 at baseline.

This specimen's time point label, interpreted: about 28 days (+/-7) after the second vaccine dose. Because spike-specific TCR depth and breadth did not differ between the two schedules, AZD1222 recipients who got a second dose at roughly 4 weeks were pooled with those who got a second dose at roughly 12 weeks. Vaccinee samples came from UK trials COV001 and COV002, including a single-blind randomized controlled phase 2/3 trial of AZD1222 (ChAdOx1 nCoV-19) in healthy adults. Trial participant PBMC samples were collected at day 0 and day 28 after the second dose for TCRbeta chain sequencing. The CDR3 regions of human TCRbeta chains were analyzed by immunosequencing. Regarding the original processing steps: TCRs in the repertoires were compared against a reference library of SARS-CoV-2-specific TCRs that had been generated with the MIRA antigen-specificity platform. Breadth was defined as the fraction of unique TCRs that were SARS-CoV-2-associated, and depth was defined as the fraction of total T cells that were SARS-CoV-2-associated. Using the MIRA data, every spike-specific TCR was mapped to the spike region that the TCR reacted to and assigned to either a CD4 or a CD8 class. Log10-transformed breadth and depth values were compared by one-way ANOVA with Sidak's multiple comparisons tests. TCRdb mirrors the immuneACCESS table, restricted to in-frame sequences. Some clones are absent from its copies; in checked studies, under half trace to an unresolved V gene, and the reason for the others is unknown. V, J and clone size are those of that table, while D and trimming were read from the DNA. For this sample the table gives 140,000 or so clones, of which roughly 87% were detected only once. In total, the top ten clones hold 1.5% to 2% of the sample.

Remarks on this clone: The antigen it recognizes is unknown. Qualities for individual bases were not recorded, and no much larger clone is one base off.

The receptor was isolated from an adult who received the AZD1222 COVID-19 vaccine. Sequencing was performed on peripheral blood, taken 28 days after the second AZD1222 dose.

In nucleotide form, the sequence is TGTGCCAGCAGCGGACAGGGCGGTGGCTACACCTTC. This sequence encodes CASSGQGGGYTF. This receptor chain uses TRBV12-3 or TRBV12-4 and TRBJ1-2, with 8 middle bases fitting TRBD1. V is cut back by 6 bases and J by 7 bases, with 4 bases in the junction unmatched. Including the terminal cysteine and phenylalanine, the CDR3 comprises 12 residues. Only the CDR3 DNA stays, 36 bases, in frame from base 1.